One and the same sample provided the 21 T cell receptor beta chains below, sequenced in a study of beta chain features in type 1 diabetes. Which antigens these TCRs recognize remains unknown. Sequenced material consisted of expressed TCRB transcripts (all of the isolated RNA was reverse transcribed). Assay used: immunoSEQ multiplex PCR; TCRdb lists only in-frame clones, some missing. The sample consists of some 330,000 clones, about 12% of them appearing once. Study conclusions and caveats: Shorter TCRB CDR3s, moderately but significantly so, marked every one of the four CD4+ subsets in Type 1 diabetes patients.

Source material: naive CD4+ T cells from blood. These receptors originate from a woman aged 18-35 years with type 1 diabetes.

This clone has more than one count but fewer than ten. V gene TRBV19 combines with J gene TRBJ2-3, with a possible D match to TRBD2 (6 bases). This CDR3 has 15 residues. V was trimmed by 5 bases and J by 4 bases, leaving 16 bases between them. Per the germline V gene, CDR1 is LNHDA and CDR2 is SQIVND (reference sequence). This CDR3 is CASSPAGLAADTQYF. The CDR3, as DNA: TGTGCCAGTAGTCCCGCGGGATTAGCGGCAGATACGCAGTATTTT.

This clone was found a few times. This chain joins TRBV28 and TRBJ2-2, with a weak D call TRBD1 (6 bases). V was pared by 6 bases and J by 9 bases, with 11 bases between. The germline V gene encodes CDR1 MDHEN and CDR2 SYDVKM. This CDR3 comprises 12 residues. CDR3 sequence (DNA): TGTGCCAGCAGCGGACAGATCCGGGAGCTGTTTTTT. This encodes CASSGQIRELFF.

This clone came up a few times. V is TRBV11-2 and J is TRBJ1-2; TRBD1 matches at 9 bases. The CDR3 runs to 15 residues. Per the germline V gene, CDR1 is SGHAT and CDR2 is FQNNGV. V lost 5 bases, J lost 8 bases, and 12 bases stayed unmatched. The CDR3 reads CASSPRQGVMVGYTF. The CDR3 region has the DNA TGTGCCAGCAGCCCCCGACAGGGGGTGATGGTGGGCTACACCTTC. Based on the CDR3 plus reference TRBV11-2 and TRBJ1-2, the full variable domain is EAGVAQSPRYKIIEKRQSVAFWCNPISGHATLYWYQQILGQGPKLLIQFQNNGVVDDSQLPKDRFSAERLKGVDSTLKIQPAKLEDSAVYLCASSPRQGVMVGYTFGSGTRLTVV.

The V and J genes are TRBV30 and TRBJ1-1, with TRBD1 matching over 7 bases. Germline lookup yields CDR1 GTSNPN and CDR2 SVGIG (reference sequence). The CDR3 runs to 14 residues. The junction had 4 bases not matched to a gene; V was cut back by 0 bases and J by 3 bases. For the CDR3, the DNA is TGTGCCTGGAGTGTTTTAGGGGGCTACACTGAAGCTTTCTTT. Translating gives CAWSVLGGYTEAFF.

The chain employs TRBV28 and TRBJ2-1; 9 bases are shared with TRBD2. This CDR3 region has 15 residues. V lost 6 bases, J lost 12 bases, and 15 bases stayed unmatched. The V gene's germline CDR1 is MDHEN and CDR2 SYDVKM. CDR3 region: CASRKGPSGKLAQFF. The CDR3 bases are TGTGCCAGCAGGAAAGGTCCTAGCGGGAAACTTGCGCAGTTCTTC.

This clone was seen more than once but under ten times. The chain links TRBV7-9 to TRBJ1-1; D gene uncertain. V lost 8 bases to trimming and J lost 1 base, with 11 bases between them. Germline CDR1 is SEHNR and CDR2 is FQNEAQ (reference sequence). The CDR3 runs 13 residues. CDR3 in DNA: TGTGCCAGCGGCGGCGGAGCGAACACTGAAGCTTTCTTT. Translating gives CASGGGANTEAFF. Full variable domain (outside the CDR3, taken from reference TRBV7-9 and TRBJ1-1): DTGVSQNPRHKITKRGQNVTFRCDPISEHNRLYWYRQTLGQGPEFLTYFQNEAQLEKSRLLSDRFSAERPKGSFSTLEIQRTEQGDSAMYLCASGGGANTEAFFGQGTRLTVV.

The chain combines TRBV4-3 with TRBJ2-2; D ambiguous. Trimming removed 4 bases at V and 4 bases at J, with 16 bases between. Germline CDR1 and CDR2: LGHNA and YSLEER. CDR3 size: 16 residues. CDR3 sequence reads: CASSPVVLRVTGELFF. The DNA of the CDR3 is TGCGCCAGCAGCCCCGTAGTCTTACGGGTCACCGGGGAGCTGTTTTTT.

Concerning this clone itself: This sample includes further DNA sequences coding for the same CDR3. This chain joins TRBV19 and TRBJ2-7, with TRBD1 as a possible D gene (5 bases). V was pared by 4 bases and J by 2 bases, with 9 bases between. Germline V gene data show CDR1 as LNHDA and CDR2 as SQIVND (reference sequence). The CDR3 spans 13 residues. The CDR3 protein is CASSTTGPYEQYF. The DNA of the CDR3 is TGTGCCAGTAGTACCACAGGACCCTACGAGCAGTACTTC.

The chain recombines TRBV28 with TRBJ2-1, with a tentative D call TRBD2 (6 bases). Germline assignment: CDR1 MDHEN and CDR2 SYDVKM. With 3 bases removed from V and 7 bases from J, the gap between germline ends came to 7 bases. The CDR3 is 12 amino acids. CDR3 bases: TGTGCCAGCAGTTTGGGGGGTAATGAGCAGTTCTTC. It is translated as CASSLGGNEQFF.

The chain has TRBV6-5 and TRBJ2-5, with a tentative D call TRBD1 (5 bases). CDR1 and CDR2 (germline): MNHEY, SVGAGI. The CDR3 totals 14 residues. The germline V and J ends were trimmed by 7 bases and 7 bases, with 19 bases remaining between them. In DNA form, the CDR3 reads TGTGCCAGCAAGATTGGGGCGCGGAGAGGGACCCAGTACTTC. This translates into CASKIGARRGTQYF.

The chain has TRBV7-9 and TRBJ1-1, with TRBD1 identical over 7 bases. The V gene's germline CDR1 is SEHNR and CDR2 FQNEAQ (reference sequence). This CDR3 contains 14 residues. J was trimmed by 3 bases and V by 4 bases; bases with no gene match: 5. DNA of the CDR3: TGTGCCAGCAGCTCGAGGACAGGTGACACTGAAGCTTTCTTT. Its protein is CASSSRTGDTEAFF.

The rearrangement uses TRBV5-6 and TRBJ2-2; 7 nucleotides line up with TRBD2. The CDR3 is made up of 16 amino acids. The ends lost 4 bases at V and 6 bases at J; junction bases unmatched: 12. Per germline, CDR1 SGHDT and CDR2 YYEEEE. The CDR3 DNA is TGTGCCAGCAGCGTAGGACTAGTGGTTTTCTCCGGGGAGCTGTTTTTT. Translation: CASSVGLVVFSGELFF.

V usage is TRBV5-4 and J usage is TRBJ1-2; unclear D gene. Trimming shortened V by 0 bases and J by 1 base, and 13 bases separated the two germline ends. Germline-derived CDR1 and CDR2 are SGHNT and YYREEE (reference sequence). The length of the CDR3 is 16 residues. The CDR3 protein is CASSLGGGGHNYGYTF. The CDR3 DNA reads TGTGCCAGCAGCTTGGGCGGAGGCGGTCATAACTATGGCTACACCTTC.

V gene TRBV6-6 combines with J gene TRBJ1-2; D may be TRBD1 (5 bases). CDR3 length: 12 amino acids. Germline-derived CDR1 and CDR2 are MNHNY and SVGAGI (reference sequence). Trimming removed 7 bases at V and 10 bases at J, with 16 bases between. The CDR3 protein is CASTLGMTDYTF. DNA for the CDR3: TGTGCCAGCACCTTGGGGATGACAGACTACACCTTC.

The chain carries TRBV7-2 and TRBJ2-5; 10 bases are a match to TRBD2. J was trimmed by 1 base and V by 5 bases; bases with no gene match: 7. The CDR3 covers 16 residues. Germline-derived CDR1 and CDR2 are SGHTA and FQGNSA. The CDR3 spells CASSEAASGGQETQYF. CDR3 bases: TGTGCCAGCAGCGAGGCGGCTAGCGGGGGCCAAGAGACCCAGTACTTC.

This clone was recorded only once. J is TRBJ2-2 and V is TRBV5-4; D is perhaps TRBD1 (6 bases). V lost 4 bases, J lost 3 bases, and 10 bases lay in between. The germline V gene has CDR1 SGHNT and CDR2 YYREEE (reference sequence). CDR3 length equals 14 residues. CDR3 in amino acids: CASSGSGDTGELFF. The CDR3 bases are TGTGCCAGCAGCGGGTCAGGGGACACCGGGGAGCTGTTTTTT.

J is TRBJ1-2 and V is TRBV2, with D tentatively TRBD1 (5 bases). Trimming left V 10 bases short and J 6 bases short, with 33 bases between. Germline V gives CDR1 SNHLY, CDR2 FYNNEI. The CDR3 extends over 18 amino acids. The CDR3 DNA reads TGTGCCACCCCGAAGTACCAGGGCCCGTTGGAGGGGATCGATGGCTACACCTTC. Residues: CATPKYQGPLEGIDGYTF.

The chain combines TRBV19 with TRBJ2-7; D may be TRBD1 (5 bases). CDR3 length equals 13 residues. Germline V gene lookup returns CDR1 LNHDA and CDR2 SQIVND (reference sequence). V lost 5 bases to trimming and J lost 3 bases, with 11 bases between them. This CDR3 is CASSPIDSYEQYF. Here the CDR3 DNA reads TGTGCCAGTAGTCCTATCGACAGCTACGAGCAGTACTTC.

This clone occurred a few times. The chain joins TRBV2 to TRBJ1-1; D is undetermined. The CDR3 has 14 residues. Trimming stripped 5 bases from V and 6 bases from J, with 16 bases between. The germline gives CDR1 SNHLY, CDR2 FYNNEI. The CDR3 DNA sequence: TGTGCCAGCAGTAGAGACACGGGGTTCGCTGAAGCTTTCTTT. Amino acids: CASSRDTGFAEAFF.

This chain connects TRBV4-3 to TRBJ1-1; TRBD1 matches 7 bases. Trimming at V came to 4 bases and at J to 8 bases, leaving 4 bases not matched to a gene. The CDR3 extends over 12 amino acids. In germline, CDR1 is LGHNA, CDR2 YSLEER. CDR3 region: CASSRQQGEAFF. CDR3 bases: TGCGCCAGCAGCCGCCAACAGGGGGAAGCTTTCTTT.

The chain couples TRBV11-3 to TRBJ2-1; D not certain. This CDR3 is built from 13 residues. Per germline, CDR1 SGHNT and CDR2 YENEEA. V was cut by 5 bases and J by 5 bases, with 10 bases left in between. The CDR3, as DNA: TGTGCCAGCAGCCGAGATGTGCACAATGAGCAGTTCTTC. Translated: CASSRDVHNEQFF. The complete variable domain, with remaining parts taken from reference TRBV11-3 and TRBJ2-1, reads EAGVVQSPRYKIIEKKQPVAFWCNPISGHNTLYWYLQNLGQGPELLIRYENEEAVDDSQLPKDRFSAERLKGVDSTLKIQPAELGDSAVYLCASSRDVHNEQFFGPGTRLTVL.